Sequencing of this T cell receptor (beta chain) was carried out in a study of Graves' ophthalmopathy and Graves' hyperthyroidism. Study findings and constraints: In predicting ophthalmopathy progression, the model reached over 55% sensitivity and 72% to 85% specificity. Using 13 signatures, a model distinguished ophthalmopathy from stable hyperthyroidism, reaching about 87% sensitivity and around 81% specificity. Blood also held most thyroid clonotypes expanded above 0.001 frequency.

This clonotype was detected ten times or more. The antigen remains unidentified. The CDR3 contains 18 residues. Germline lookup yields CDR1 SGHTA and CDR2 FQGNSA. The ends lost 5 bases at V and 4 bases at J; junction bases unmatched: 14. RNA transcripts provided the template for amplifying TCR beta CDR3 regions. RT-PCR with HTBI primers came first, then second-round multiplex PCR. TCRdb redid the calling of the multiplex PCR reads with MiXCR, one entry per CDR3 protein. The repertoire holds about 550,000 distinct CDR3 sequences, with under 40% as singletons. This receptor was taken from an adult man with Graves' hyperthyroidism. Sequenced material: peripheral blood or thyroid tissue (not recorded which). The V gene is TRBV7-2, the J gene TRBJ1-6; 7 positions match TRBD1. CDR3 sequence (DNA): TGTGCCAGCAGCATACGATCCACAGGGGTCCCTTATAATTCACCCCTCCACTTT. Its protein product is CASSIRSTGVPYNSPLHF.